This T cell receptor beta chain was sequenced for a study of human T cells and chemical hapten exposure. As for the study in general: TCR yields differed between samples (mainly from small differences in pooled library volume).

This clonotype was picked up a small number of times. Total RNA came from unfractionated whole blood. Unique molecular identifiers were attached to individual cDNA molecules during library preparation. From the reads, TCRdb called clonotypes with MiXCR, one entry per CDR3 protein. The sample includes about 3,100 distinct CDR3 sequences, nearly 50% of them seen just once. CDR3 size: 17 residues. Trimming cost V 3 bases and J 0 bases, with 12 bases left between them. The germline gives CDR1 LGHNA, CDR2 YSLEER. Sample: whole blood. This chain uses TRBV4-3 with TRBJ2-6, with D perhaps given as TRBD1 or TRBD2 (5 bases each). The TCR was taken from a human donor who had alopecia or was a healthy volunteer (not recorded which). Some clones in this sample may be carry-over from other donors' samples. This table probably holds off-target reads from a library built for another chain. Here the CDR3 reads CASSQGVPSSGANVLTF. The DNA for the CDR3 is TGCGCCAGCAGCCAGGGGGTACCGAGCTCTGGGGCCAACGTCCTGACTTTC.